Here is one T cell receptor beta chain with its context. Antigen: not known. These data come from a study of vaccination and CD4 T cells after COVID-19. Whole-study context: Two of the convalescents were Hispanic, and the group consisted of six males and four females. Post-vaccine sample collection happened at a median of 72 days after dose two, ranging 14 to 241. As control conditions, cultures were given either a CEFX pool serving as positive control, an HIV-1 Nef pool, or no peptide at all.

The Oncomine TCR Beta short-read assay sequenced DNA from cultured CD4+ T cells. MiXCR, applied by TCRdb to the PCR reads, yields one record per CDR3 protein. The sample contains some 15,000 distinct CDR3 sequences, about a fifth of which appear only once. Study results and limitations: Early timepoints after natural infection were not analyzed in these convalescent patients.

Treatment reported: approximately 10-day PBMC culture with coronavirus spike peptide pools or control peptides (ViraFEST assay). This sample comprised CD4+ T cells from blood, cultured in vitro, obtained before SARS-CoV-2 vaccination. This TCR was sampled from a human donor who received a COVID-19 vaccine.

CDR3 region: CSAPRGLGDTQYF. The CDR3 region has the DNA TGCAGCGCCCCCAGGGGGCTGGGAGATACGCAGTATTTT. The rearrangement joins TRBV29-1 to TRBJ2-3, with 8 bases lining up with TRBD1. The CDR3 runs 13 residues. The trim removed 7 bases at V and 5 bases at J, leaving 8 bases unmatched. Germline CDR1 is SQVTM and CDR2 is ANQGSEA.